This T cell receptor beta chain derives from a study of blood T cell repertoires in COVID-19. As for the study in general: Researchers got acute and convalescent COVID-19 samples from the United States, Italy and Spain.

Sequencing used immunoSEQ multiplex PCR; TCRdb keeps in-frame clones, though not all of them. The sample yields about 440,000 clones, around 88% seen once. This clonotype originated in a woman aged 50 to 60 with COVID-19, enrolled during active disease. Sequenced input: peripheral blood.

The CDR3 DNA is TGCGCCAGCAGCTTGGATGGACAGGGGACATATTCACCCCTCCACTTT. This translates into CASSLDGQGTYSPLHF. This chain connects TRBV5-1 to TRBJ1-6, with 9 nucleotides matching TRBD1. Trimming at V came to 0 bases and at J to 8 bases, leaving 6 bases not matched to a gene. The CDR3 has 16 residues. Germline V gene data show CDR1 as SGHRS and CDR2 as YFSETQ. Variable domain in full (rest from reference TRBV5-1 and TRBJ1-6): KAGVTQTPRYLIKTRGQQVTLSCSPISGHRSVSWYQQTPGQGLQFLFEYFSETQRNKGNFPGRFSGRQFSNSRSEMNVSTLELGDSALYLCASSLDGQGTYSPLHFGNGTRLTVT.